Only a few counts were recorded for the clone carrying this T cell receptor (beta chain). Its antigen is undetermined. These data are taken from a study of human T cells and chemical hapten exposure. Study overall: How much TCR each sample yielded varied, mostly because pooled library volumes differed slightly.

The library labeled individual cDNA molecules by adding unique molecular identifiers to them. Per the authors' pipeline: Individual samples carried between 23,224 and 690,600 TCRs, with 95,638 as the median. TCRdb redid the calling of the 5' RACE reads with MiXCR, one entry per CDR3 protein. TCRdb, rather than the study authors, made the V and J calls. The sample lists 65,000 to 90,000 distinct CDR3 sequences; about a sixth were seen once. Study conclusions and caveats: TCRs exceeding 1 in 1000 frequency stayed unchanged with DPC sensitization.

It was from unfractionated whole blood that total RNA was extracted. The origin of this receptor is a female donor in good health.

CDR3 residues: CASSIIDEFTQETQYF. In DNA form, the CDR3 reads TGTGCCAGCAGCATTATAGACGAATTTACACAAGAGACCCAGTACTTC. The rearrangement links TRBV28 to TRBJ2-5; no definite D call. Germline CDR1 reads MDHEN; CDR2 reads SYDVKM. The CDR3 consists of 16 residues. The ends were cut back, 6 bases at V and 2 bases at J, with 19 bases in the middle.